This TCR beta chain was identified during a study of CD8 T cells in ankylosing spondylitis (dated by TCRdb to the late 2010s). In terms of the full investigation: The study set out to find disease-linked TCR variants by profiling T cell receptor beta repertoires in ankylosing spondylitis patients and healthy donors. The full study cohort comprised 20 to 25 ankylosing spondylitis patients and 110 or so healthy donors. Peripheral blood was sampled, and synovial fluid was additionally collected from ankylosing spondylitis patients. The study at large found these results: According to the report, matched synovial fluid samples from ankylosing spondylitis patients were significantly enriched for the disease-linked clones. In peripheral blood, the disease-linked clones were found at relatively low frequencies and had a CD8+ phenotype. Some of the motif variants had been reported before in the synovial fluid and blood of reactive arthritis patients, a finding that suggests common disease-initiation mechanisms. A TCR beta motif made up of about eight highly homologous amino acid variants appeared to be characteristic of blood from ankylosing spondylitis patients.

For sequencing, an Illumina HiSeq 2500 was employed. TCR beta libraries were prepared by quantitative 5'-RACE with molecular barcodes. In the original analysis: A new computational method, built on a probabilistic model of VDJ rearrangement, was used to identify disease-linked TCR variants. The public reads were quality trimmed at Q25 with fastp and then assembled into clones with MiXCR by TCRdb, keeping productive beta chains. Each entry merges the rows of one CDR3 protein and shows their most common DNA and genes. V and J calls and clone size were set by TCRdb, not the authors. The sample data list under 850,000 distinct CDR3 sequences, and roughly 20% of these were observed just once. The top ten clones comprise under 20% of the sample. The CDR3 holds 14 amino acids from the cysteine to the phenylalanine. The read is trimmed to its CDR3 DNA, 42 bases read in frame from base 1. Looking up the germline V gene (reference sequence) yields CDR1 MNHEY and CDR2 SMNVEV. After removal of 5 bases from V and 4 bases from J, the junction retains 7 bases not matched to a gene.

A few counts support this clonotype. The antigen this receptor binds is unknown. Base qualities are not provided; no much larger clone lies one nucleotide away. The receptor was derived from a male donor with ankylosing spondylitis. The sequenced sample was blood, either unsorted or a sorted T cell fraction (not recorded which). The chain employs TRBV27 and TRBJ2-7; TRBD1 matches 8 bases in the middle. Here is the DNA: TGTGCCAGCAGTGTCGGGACAGGACCATACGAGCAGTACTTC. Its amino acids are CASSVGTGPYEQYF.